This T cell receptor (beta chain) was identified in a study of T cells in localized non-small cell lung cancer. General observations from the study: Within adjacent lung there appeared a median around 57 of the top 100 tumor clones.

The method was immunoSEQ multiplex PCR; TCRdb's version includes in-frame clones alone and lacks a portion of them. The data contain approximately 2,300 clones, 25% to 30% of them singletons. Comments on this clone: Its matching antigen is unknown.

Germline V CDR1 and CDR2: SGHRS, YFSETQ. Trimming removed 4 bases from V and 6 bases from J; junction bases left unmatched: 6. The CDR3 covers 14 residues. The sample consisted of lung tumor tissue, taken before any cancer treatment. The TCR originated in a woman aged 40-69 years with stage III squamous cell lung carcinoma. The chain recombines TRBV5-1 with TRBJ2-3, with 9 bases fitting TRBD1. This CDR3 reads CASSPGQGGDTQYF. The CDR3 DNA follows: TGCGCCAGCAGCCCGGGACAGGGAGGTGATACGCAGTATTTT.